This record covers a single TCR beta chain. Germline assignment: CDR1 MRHNA and CDR2 SNTAGT. The CDR3 spans 12 residues. V was pared by 7 bases and J by 5 bases, with 9 bases between. PCR involved 60 Vbeta and 13 Jbeta primers. Sequencing used immunoSEQ multiplex PCR; TCRdb keeps in-frame clones, though not all of them. The sample lists about 160,000 clones, about four fifths occurring once. This sample was taken from a study of cytomegalovirus exposure and HLA in healthy donors. Sequencing was done on a sample of PBMCs. The sequence was collected from a man aged 45-60 years in good health and CMV-seropositive. The V gene is TRBV6-4, the J gene TRBJ2-1; weak D call: TRBD2 (5 bases). CDR3 region: CASKGLNNEQFF. CDR3 DNA sequence: TGTGCCAGCAAAGGACTCAACAATGAGCAGTTCTTC.